The 8 T cell receptor beta chains below were found in one sample sequenced in a study of blood T cell repertoires in COVID-19. TCRdb's table, derived via immunoSEQ multiplex PCR, lists solely in-frame clones and lacks some. This sample carries 45,000 to 70,000 clones, roughly 90% of them seen once, and the ten largest clones take roughly an eighth. Sequencing was carried out using peripheral blood. The receptors here all came from a woman aged 60 to 75 with active COVID-19.

The rearrangement links TRBV7-8 to TRBJ1-5, with TRBD1 as a possible D gene (6 bases). The CDR3 consists of 14 residues. The germline V gene encodes CDR1 SGHVS and CDR2 FQNEAQ. The V end was cut by 1 base, the J end by 2 bases, with 6 bases between. In DNA, the CDR3 is TGTGCCAGCAGCTTAGGACAGGGCAATCAGCCCCAGCATTTT. Protein product: CASSLGQGNQPQHF.

The table lists this clone with a count of one. CDR3 DNA sequence: TGTGCCAGCAGTTTATTTCGGGGTAATGAGCAGTTCTTC. This encodes CASSLFRGNEQFF. The genes are TRBV28 and TRBJ2-1, with D perhaps matching TRBD2 (5 bases). V was cut by 1 base and J by 7 bases, with 8 bases left in between. CDR1 is MDHEN, CDR2 SYDVKM, per germline. This CDR3 comprises 13 residues.

The rearrangement uses TRBV3-1 (or the pseudogene TRBV3-2) and TRBJ1-1, with TRBD1 matching over 7 bases. Germline V CDR1 and CDR2: LGHDT, YNNKEL (reference sequence). J lost 7 bases, V lost 6 bases, and 11 bases had no gene match. The CDR3 is made up of 14 amino acids. The CDR3 here is CASSPDRDVGEAFF. In nucleotides, the CDR3 is TGTGCCAGCAGTCCCGACAGGGACGTTGGTGAAGCTTTCTTT.

This clone has only a few counts. The chain links TRBV11-1 to TRBJ1-6; 7 bases align to TRBD1. Germline V CDR1 and CDR2: SGHAT, FQDESV (reference sequence). Trimming removed 1 base from V and 11 bases from J; junction bases left unmatched: 2. The CDR3 extends over 13 amino acids. CDR3 coding DNA: TGTGCCAGCAGCTTAGAACAGGGGACACCCCTCCACTTT. Its translation: CASSLEQGTPLHF.

V and J are TRBV7-8 and TRBJ2-7; the D gene is possibly TRBD2 (5 bases). CDR1 and CDR2 from the germline V gene are SGHVS and FQNEAQ. The CDR3 loop spans 17 amino acids. With 4 bases removed from V and 3 bases from J, the gap between germline ends came to 22 bases. In nucleotides, the CDR3 is TGTGCCAGCAGCTCAAACGTTTCCAAGGGAGTAGGCTACGAGCAGTACTTC. The encoded protein is CASSSNVSKGVGYEQYF.

The chain links TRBV9 to TRBJ2-7; 8 nucleotides line up with TRBD1. V gave up 2 bases and J gave up 3 bases; unmatched junction bases: 10. Germline V gene data show CDR1 as SGDLS and CDR2 as YYNGEE. The CDR3 is 16 residues long. CDR3 sequence reads: CASSVGTGRLGYEQYF. As DNA, the CDR3 is TGTGCCAGCAGCGTCGGGACAGGCCGGTTGGGCTACGAGCAGTACTTC.

This clone was picked up a small number of times. This chain links TRBV14 with TRBJ1-6; 7 bases align to TRBD1. The CDR3 runs to 14 residues. The germline gives CDR1 SGHDN, CDR2 FVKESK. V lost 6 bases to trimming and J lost 11 bases; unmatched junction nucleotides: 10. CDR3: CASRLGTVMAPLHF. The CDR3 coding sequence is TGTGCCAGCAGGCTAGGGACAGTTATGGCACCCCTCCACTTT.

The V and J genes are TRBV5-4 and TRBJ2-1; TRBD1 matches 9 bases. CDR1 and CDR2 (germline): SGHNT, YYREEE (reference sequence). This CDR3 has 15 residues. The V segment lost 4 bases and the J segment 3 bases; nucleotides outside the gene matches: 5. The CDR3 region is CASSPTGGYYNEQFF. The CDR3 DNA reads TGTGCCAGCAGCCCTACAGGGGGCTACTACAATGAGCAGTTCTTC.